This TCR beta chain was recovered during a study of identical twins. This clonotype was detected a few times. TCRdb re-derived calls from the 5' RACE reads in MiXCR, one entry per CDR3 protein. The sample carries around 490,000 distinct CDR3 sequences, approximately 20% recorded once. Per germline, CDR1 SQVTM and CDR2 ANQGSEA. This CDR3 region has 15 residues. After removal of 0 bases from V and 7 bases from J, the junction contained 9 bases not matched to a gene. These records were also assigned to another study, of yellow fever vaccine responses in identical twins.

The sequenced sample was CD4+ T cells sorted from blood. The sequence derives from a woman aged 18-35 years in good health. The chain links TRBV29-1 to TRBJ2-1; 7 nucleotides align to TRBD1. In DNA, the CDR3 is TGCAGCGTTGAAGATCGGGGCAGGGGGATTAATGAGCAGTTCTTC. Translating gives CSVEDRGRGINEQFF.